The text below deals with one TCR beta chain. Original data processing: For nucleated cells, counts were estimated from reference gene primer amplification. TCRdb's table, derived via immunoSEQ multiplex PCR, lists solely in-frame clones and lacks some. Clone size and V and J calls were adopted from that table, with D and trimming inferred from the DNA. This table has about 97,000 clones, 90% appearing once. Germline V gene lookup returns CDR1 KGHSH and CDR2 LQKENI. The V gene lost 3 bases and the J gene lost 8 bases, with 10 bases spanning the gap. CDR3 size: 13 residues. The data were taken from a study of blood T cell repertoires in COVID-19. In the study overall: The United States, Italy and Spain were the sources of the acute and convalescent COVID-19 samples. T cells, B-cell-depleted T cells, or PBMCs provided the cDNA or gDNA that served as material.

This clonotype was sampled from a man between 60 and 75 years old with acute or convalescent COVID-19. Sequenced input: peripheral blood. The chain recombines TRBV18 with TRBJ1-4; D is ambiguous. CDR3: CASSPGEREKLFF. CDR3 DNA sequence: TGTGCCAGCTCACCGGGAGAACGGGAAAAACTGTTTTTT.